This TCR beta chain was documented in a study of human T cells and chemical hapten exposure. The wider study: Sensitization was performed using 2% DPC on a 2 cm by 2 cm upper inner arm skin site. Study-wide results and limits: Sensitizing with DPC caused no change in TCRs above 1 in 1000 frequency.

At least ten counts were recorded for this clonotype. The target antigen is unknown. Time point of the sample: pre-sensitization, week 0. Treatment in this sample: therapeutic diphenylcyclopropenone sensitization with weekly scalp DPC. From the RACE reads, TCRdb called clonotypes with MiXCR, one entry per CDR3 protein. Here the sample spans about 300,000 distinct CDR3 sequences, around 5.5% being singletons. Sequenced material: whole blood, taken in connection with sensitization to the hapten diphenylcyclopropenone (DPC). The receptor's source is a woman aged 18-29 years with alopecia areata. Some clones in this sample may be carry-over from other donors' samples.

The CDR3, as DNA: TGTGCCAGCAGCCAAGGGGTGCAGGGGTCACCCCTCCACTTT. It translates to CASSQGVQGSPLHF. The rearrangement links TRBV3-1 to TRBJ1-6; TRBD1 might be the D (6 bases). V was clipped by 1 base and J by 10 bases, with 11 bases between them. CDR1 and CDR2 from the germline V gene are LGHDT and YNNKEL (reference sequence). The CDR3 length is 14 residues.